A single sample is the source of the 30 T cell receptor beta chains below, sequenced in a study of spatial heterogeneity in lung cancer. Regarding time point: sample taken at primary tumor resection. Their target antigens are unknown. MiXCR was run by TCRdb on the 5' RACE reads, yielding one entry per CDR3 protein. The repertoire holds 5,500 to 8,500 distinct CDR3 sequences, with under 15% as singletons. General study results and limits: Tumor mutation counts were tracked by expanded intratumoral alpha and beta TCR counts.

The source material was lung tumor tissue, sampled at surgery. Every receptor here comes from a male donor with early-stage non-small cell lung cancer.

This clonotype ranks as medium-sized. Since the library was made to target alpha chains, this beta chain is a stray read and its abundance is not meaningful. The chain couples TRBV5-4 to TRBJ2-5; D tentatively fits TRBD1 or TRBD2 (5 bases each). The CDR3 is made up of 15 amino acids. Germline-derived CDR1 and CDR2 are SGHNT and YYREEE (reference sequence). V was shortened by 3 bases and J by 1 base, with 13 bases between the two germline ends. Here the CDR3 reads CASSSYSGTQETQYF. Written as DNA, the CDR3 is TGTGCCAGCAGCTCGTACTCGGGGACCCAAGAGACCCAGTACTTC. The full variable domain, in which reference TRBV5-4 and TRBJ2-5 provide the parts outside the CDR3, is ETGVTQSPTHLIKTRGQQVTLRCSSQSGHNTVSWYQQALGQGPQFIFQYYREEENGRGNFPPRFSGLQFPNYSSELNVNALELDDSALYLCASSSYSGTQETQYFGPGTRLLVL.

This clonotype is classed as medium-sized. The library was designed around alpha chains, so this beta chain is a stray read whose abundance carries little weight. The chain recombines TRBV19 with TRBJ1-6; D gene uncertain. This CDR3 comprises 14 residues. Germline CDR1 reads LNHDA; CDR2 reads SQIVND (reference sequence). The V and J ends lost 5 bases and 8 bases respectively, with 13 bases between them. CDR3 in amino acids: CASSSLNPDSPLHF. In DNA, the CDR3 is TGTGCCAGTAGTTCGCTCAATCCGGATTCACCCCTCCACTTT. The whole variable domain, filled in from reference TRBV19 and TRBJ1-6, reads DGGITQSPKYLFRKEGQNVTLSCEQNLNHDAMYWYRQDPGQGLRLIYYSQIVNDFQKGDIAEGYSVSREKKESFPLTVTSAQKNPTAFYLCASSSLNPDSPLHFGNGTRLTVT.

A note on this clonotype: The size of this beta chain means little, since it is a stray read in a library made for alpha chains. The rearrangement uses TRBV3-1 and TRBJ2-7; a weak D match, TRBD1 (6 bases). V shed 4 bases and J shed 9 bases, with 16 bases lying between them. Looked up from germline, CDR1 is LGHDT and CDR2 is YNNKEL (reference sequence). The CDR3 has 13 residues. The CDR3 here is CASSPSDQTGQYV. DNA for the CDR3: TGTGCCAGCAGCCCGTCGGACCAGACAGGGCAGTACGTC.

This clonotype was observed many times. A junction boundary mismatches the germline segment, possibly from a read error. Since it is a stray read in a library aimed at alpha chains, this beta chain has a size that is not meaningful. The V and J genes are TRBV7-7 and TRBJ2-1; maybe TRBD1 (6 bases). The CDR3 has 15 amino acids. CDR1 is SSHAT and CDR2 is FNYEAQ in the germline V gene (reference sequence). CDR3 nucleotides: TGTGCTAGCAGCTTAGGAAGGGGGTCCAAGAATGAGCAGTTCTTC. This translates into CASSLGRGSKNEQFF.

This clonotype has ten or more counts. Because this beta chain is a stray read in a library intended to capture alpha chains, its abundance should not be given much weight. The chain combines TRBV30 with TRBJ2-4; D is perhaps TRBD2 (6 bases). CDR3 length equals 13 residues. CDR1 and CDR2 (germline): GTSNPN, SVGIG (reference sequence). V was shortened by 0 bases and J by 8 bases, with 11 bases between the two germline ends. In DNA, the CDR3 is TGTGCCTGGAGTGTACCGGGAGTGGACATTCAGTACTTC. Amino acids: CAWSVPGVDIQYF.

This clonotype appeared many times. Because the library targeted alpha chains, this beta chain is an off-target read whose size means little. This sequence joins TRBV5-1 and TRBJ1-1, with TRBD1 matching 11 bases. Trimming removed 2 bases from V and 5 bases from J; junction bases left unmatched: 5. Germline-derived CDR1 and CDR2 are SGHRS and YFSETQ. This CDR3 region has 15 residues. CDR3 sequence (DNA): TGCGCCAGCAGCTTAGGACAGGGGGCTGGTACTGAAGCTTTCTTT. Translated, it gives CASSLGQGAGTEAFF. Complete variable domain (other parts from reference TRBV5-1 and TRBJ1-1): KAGVTQTPRYLIKTRGQQVTLSCSPISGHRSVSWYQQTPGQGLQFLFEYFSETQRNKGNFPGRFSGRQFSNSRSEMNVSTLELGDSALYLCASSLGQGAGTEAFFGQGTRLTVV.

This clonotype occurred many times. This beta chain lies outside the target of a library built for alpha chains; its clone size means little. The chain recombines TRBV3-1 with TRBJ1-3; D may be TRBD1 (5 bases). CDR1 is LGHDT and CDR2 is YNNKEL in the germline V gene (reference sequence). The V and J ends lost 4 bases and 0 bases respectively, with 13 bases between them. The CDR3 is made up of 16 amino acids. In DNA form, the CDR3 reads TGTGCCAGCAGCCCTCCGGGACTGCGCTCTGGAAACACCATATATTTT. Residues: CASSPPGLRSGNTIYF.

This clonotype is termed large. Since it is a stray read in a library aimed at alpha chains, this beta chain has a size that is not meaningful. The V call is TRBV20-1, the J call TRBJ2-1; the match to TRBD2 covers 11 bases. The CDR3 is 15 residues long. CDR1 is DFQATT, CDR2 SNEGSKA, per germline (reference sequence). V trimming: 0 bases; J trimming: 12 bases; junction bases outside the gene matches: 10. CDR3 bases: TGCAGTGCTAGAGAGGTGACTAGCGGGATCCTTGGGCAGTTCTTC. Protein sequence: CSAREVTSGILGQFF.

This clonotype has ten or more counts. A library made for alpha chains picked up this beta chain off target, so its size means little. The chain employs TRBV20-1 and TRBJ2-2; D perhaps matches TRBD2 (5 bases). CDR3 length: 16 amino acids. Germline values: CDR1 DFQATT, CDR2 SNEGSKA (reference sequence). Trimming took 0 bases from V and 4 from J, leaving 15 bases between them. CDR3 protein: CSARDAPGLPTGELFF. The CDR3 bases are TGCAGTGCTAGAGATGCTCCCGGACTTCCCACCGGGGAGCTGTTTTTT.

Within the sample, this clonotype is medium-sized. The library was built for alpha chains, so this beta chain is an off-target read and its size means little. This sequence joins TRBV6-6 and TRBJ2-3; TRBD1 matches 7 bases. CDR1 is MNHNY, CDR2 SVGAGI, per germline (reference sequence). This CDR3 spans 16 amino acids. Germline trimming cut 6 bases from V and 0 bases from J; bases unmatched to any gene: 9. CDR3 coding DNA: TGTGCCAGCAGCTTACTTGGGACAGATAGCACAGATACGCAGTATTTT. This codes for CASSLLGTDSTDTQYF.

This clonotype was counted at least ten times. With the library built for alpha chains, this beta chain is off target and its frequency is not meaningful. The chain couples TRBV6-5 to TRBJ2-2, with a tentative D call TRBD1 (6 bases). CDR1 and CDR2 (germline): MNHEY, SVGAGI. The V end lost 5 bases, the J end lost 5 bases, and 15 bases lay between the germline ends. CDR3 size: 15 residues. CDR3 sequence reads: CASSRQTGRTGELFF. In DNA, the CDR3 is TGTGCCAGCAGTCGCCAAACAGGGAGAACCGGGGAGCTGTTTTTT.

A note on this clonotype: This beta chain turned up in a library designed for alpha chains; as an off-target read, its abundance says little. The chain has TRBV10-2 and TRBJ2-1; 13 bases are a match to TRBD2. This CDR3 region has 15 residues. Germline trimming cut 6 bases from V and 9 bases from J; bases unmatched to any gene: 8. Germline CDR1 WSHSY, CDR2 SAAADI. CDR3 in amino acids: CASSKGLAGVVEQFF. CDR3 bases: TGCGCCAGCAGCAAAGGACTAGCGGGAGTCGTTGAGCAGTTCTTC.

A few counts support this clonotype. Within a library made for alpha chains, this beta chain is off target, and its count is uninformative. The chain links TRBV6-1 to TRBJ2-2; 7 bases are a match to TRBD1. Trimming removed 4 bases from V and 6 bases from J; junction bases left unmatched: 11. CDR3 length: 16 amino acids. The V gene's germline CDR1 is MNHNS and CDR2 SASEGT. CDR3 DNA: TGTGCCAGCAGTGGACACAGGGGCCCTTTCCCCGGGGAGCTGTTTTTT. It yields the protein CASSGHRGPFPGELFF.

This clonotype was picked up a small number of times. This beta chain is an off-target read within a library intended for alpha chains, so its frequency means little. V is TRBV30 and J is TRBJ2-2, with D maybe TRBD2 (5 bases). The CDR3 is made up of 18 amino acids. V shed 0 bases and J shed 0 bases, with 17 bases lying between them. Germline CDR1 GTSNPN, CDR2 SVGIG (reference sequence). Here the CDR3 DNA reads TGTGCCTGGAGTGTACTAAGGTTAGCGAGCGCGAACACCGGGGAGCTGTTTTTT. Translation gives CAWSVLRLASANTGELFF.

On this clonotype itself: In a library made to pick up alpha chains, this beta chain is a stray read with a size that means little. The V and J genes are TRBV11-2 and TRBJ2-7, with unresolved D. Germline CDR1 is SGHAT and CDR2 is FQNNGV. V lost 5 bases, J lost 4 bases, and 6 bases lay in between. CDR3 size: 11 residues. The CDR3 sequence: CASSPGYEQYF. The CDR3 DNA follows: TGTGCCAGCAGCCCGGGTTACGAGCAGTACTTC. Together with reference TRBV11-2 and TRBJ2-7, the CDR3 gives the full variable domain: EAGVAQSPRYKIIEKRQSVAFWCNPISGHATLYWYQQILGQGPKLLIQFQNNGVVDDSQLPKDRFSAERLKGVDSTLKIQPAKLEDSAVYLCASSPGYEQYFGPGTRLTVT.

This clonotype showed up many times. This beta chain came through as a stray read in a library set up for alpha chains, and its size says little. The chain employs TRBV5-6 and TRBJ2-6, with D tentatively TRBD1 (5 bases). V shed 1 base and J shed 8 bases, with 7 bases lying between them. Germline values: CDR1 SGHDT, CDR2 YYEEEE. This CDR3 spans 13 amino acids. CDR3 sequence reads: CASSLKGTNVLTF. In DNA, the CDR3 is TGTGCCAGCAGCTTGAAGGGGACCAACGTCCTGACTTTC. The complete variable domain, with remaining parts taken from reference TRBV5-6 and TRBJ2-6, reads DAGVTQSPTHLIKTRGQQVTLRCSPKSGHDTVSWYQQALGQGPQFIFQYYEEEERQRGNFPDRFSGHQFPNYSSELNVNALLLGDSALYLCASSLKGTNVLTFGAGSRLTVL.

This clonotype was recorded a few times. A library made for alpha chains picked up this beta chain off target, so its size means little. The rearrangement links TRBV10-3 to TRBJ2-2, with 7 bases lining up with TRBD1. CDR3 length equals 15 residues. CDR1 and CDR2 (germline): ENHRY, SYGVKD. J gave up 1 base and V 7 bases, and 6 bases lay outside the gene matches. CDR3 residues: CAINLGQQNTGELFF. The CDR3 DNA is TGTGCCATCAACCTGGGACAGCAGAACACCGGGGAGCTGTTTTTT.

This clonotype was counted many times. Little can be read into the size of this beta chain, an off-target read in a library designed for alpha chains. The chain recombines TRBV10-1 with TRBJ2-3; 12 nucleotides line up with TRBD2. The germline CDR1 and CDR2 sequences are WNHNN and SYGVQD (reference sequence). Trimming took 5 bases from V and 5 from J; bases not matched to a gene: 5. The CDR3 loop spans 15 amino acids. The CDR3 region is CASSLAGGGRDTQYF. The CDR3 bases are TGCGCCAGCAGTCTAGCGGGAGGGGGCCGAGATACGCAGTATTTT.

Comment on this clonotype: Within a library made for alpha chains, this beta chain is off target, and its count is uninformative. This CDR3 reads CASSPLGASGGVDTQYF. CDR3 sequence (DNA): TGTGCCAGCAGCCCCTTAGGTGCTAGCGGGGGTGTAGATACGCAGTATTTT. V is TRBV28 and J is TRBJ2-3; TRBD2 matches 10 bases. CDR1 is MDHEN and CDR2 is SYDVKM in the germline V gene. Trimming took 6 bases from V and 5 from J; bases not matched to a gene: 14. This CDR3 has 17 amino acids.

This clonotype occurred many times. This beta chain represents an off-target read in a library built for alpha chains; its size is of limited meaning. The V gene is TRBV5-8, the J gene TRBJ2-7; D not certain. This CDR3 region has 13 residues. Germline CDR1 reads SGHTS; CDR2 reads YDEGEE. Trimming pared 4 bases from V and 3 bases from J, leaving 11 bases between. The CDR3 loop reads CASSPDGIYEQYF. CDR3 sequence (DNA): TGTGCCAGCAGCCCGGACGGAATCTACGAGCAGTACTTC. The full variable domain, its missing parts supplied by reference TRBV5-8 and TRBJ2-7, is EAGVTQSPTHLIKTRGQQATLRCSPISGHTSVYWYQQALGLGLQFLLWYDEGEERNRGNFPPRFSGRQFPNYSSELNVNALELEDSALYLCASSPDGIYEQYFGPGTRLTVT.

This clonotype was counted ten times or more. Being off target in a library aimed at alpha chains, this beta chain has a size of little meaning. The chain links TRBV7-9 to TRBJ1-4, with a tentative D call TRBD1 (5 bases). V was cut by 2 bases and J by 3 bases, with 13 bases left in between. Germline CDR1 is SEHNR and CDR2 is FQNEAQ (reference sequence). This CDR3 has 16 residues. CDR3 coding DNA: TGTGCCAGCAGCTTAATAGGAGGGGAGTCTAATGAAAAACTGTTTTTT. Its translation is CASSLIGGESNEKLFF. Complete variable domain (other parts from reference TRBV7-9 and TRBJ1-4): DTGVSQNPRHKITKRGQNVTFRCDPISEHNRLYWYRQTLGQGPEFLTYFQNEAQLEKSRLLSDRFSAERPKGSFSTLEIQRTEQGDSAMYLCASSLIGGESNEKLFFGSGTQLSVL.

This clonotype appeared many times. With the library built for alpha chains, this beta chain is off target and its frequency is not meaningful. CDR3 protein: CSVAVAGGTQYF. CDR3 in DNA: TGCAGCGTTGCAGTGGCCGGGGGGACCCAGTACTTC. The V gene is TRBV29-1, the J gene TRBJ2-5; D is possibly TRBD2 (6 bases). V lost 4 bases and J lost 7, with 13 bases in between. Per germline, CDR1 SQVTM and CDR2 ANQGSEA. This CDR3 is 12 amino acids long.

This clonotype rates as medium-sized. This beta chain was picked up by a library intended for alpha chains and is off target, so its count carries little meaning. The chain uses TRBV20-1 and TRBJ1-1, with D possibly being TRBD1 (5 bases). CDR3 length equals 12 residues. Trimming pared 6 bases from V and 8 bases from J, leaving 16 bases between. CDR1 DFQATT and CDR2 SNEGSKA come from the germline V gene (reference sequence). CDR3 nucleotides: TGCAGTGCGGCGCAGGGAGAGAGGGAAGCTTTCTTT. Amino acid sequence: CSAAQGEREAFF.

This clonotype was found many times. The library was built for alpha chains, so this beta chain is an off-target read and its size means little. CDR3 residues: CASSSPPSNEQFF. CDR3 coding DNA: TGTGCCAGCAGTTCTCCTCCGTCCAATGAGCAGTTCTTC. This rearrangement joins TRBV28 to TRBJ2-1; D gene uncertain. Trimming took off 4 bases at V and 6 bases at J, with 10 bases between the two ends. Germline CDR1 and CDR2: MDHEN and SYDVKM. The CDR3 has 13 residues.

This clonotype has a count of ten or more. The size of this beta chain means little, since it is a stray read in a library made for alpha chains. The V call is TRBV3-1, the J call TRBJ2-1, with 10 bases that match TRBD2. The germline CDR1 and CDR2 sequences are LGHDT and YNNKEL (reference sequence). J was trimmed by 2 bases and V by 4 bases; bases with no gene match: 11. CDR3 length equals 18 residues. The DNA for the CDR3 is TGTGCCAGCAGCCCACGGACTAGCGGAGCCTTTGCCTACAATGAGCAGTTCTTC. This sequence encodes CASSPRTSGAFAYNEQFF.

Notes on this clonotype: This beta chain is a stray sequence in a library constructed for alpha chains; its clone size is not meaningful. V is TRBV20-1 and J is TRBJ2-3, with D hard to call. CDR1 and CDR2 (germline): DFQATT, SNEGSKA (reference sequence). This CDR3 is built from 12 residues. Trimming took 4 bases from V and 4 from J, leaving 9 bases between them. The chain's CDR3 is CSATLSADTQYF. The CDR3 nucleotides read TGCAGTGCTACCCTAAGCGCAGATACGCAGTATTTT.

This clonotype rates as medium-sized. This beta chain is a stray sequence in a library constructed for alpha chains; its clone size is not meaningful. V usage is TRBV12-5 and J usage is TRBJ2-1, with 12 bases lining up with TRBD2. The CDR3 loop spans 14 amino acids. Losses at the gene ends were 1 base for V and 9 bases for J; bases not matched to a gene: 1. Germline loops: CDR1 LGHNT, CDR2 FRNRAP. The CDR3 nucleotides are TGTGCTAGTGGTTTGGGACTAGCGGGGGCTGAGCAGTTCTTC. Translation gives CASGLGLAGAEQFF.

The table lists this clonotype with many counts. This beta chain appears as a stray read in a library generated for alpha chains; its size is not informative. The J gene is TRBJ1-1, the V gene TRBV11-2; maybe TRBD1 (5 bases). Germline CDR1 and CDR2: SGHAT and FQNNGV. This CDR3 is 16 amino acids long. Between the trimmed V and J ends, which lost 1 base and 4 bases, there was a span of 16 bases. The CDR3 protein is CASSLVREVLITEAFF. The CDR3 DNA reads TGTGCCAGCAGCTTAGTCAGGGAAGTCCTCATCACTGAAGCTTTCTTT.

There are many counts of this clonotype. This beta chain appears as a stray read in a library generated for alpha chains; its size is not informative. This rearrangement joins TRBV5-1 to TRBJ1-2; tentative D call: TRBD1 (6 bases). Germline-derived CDR1 and CDR2 are SGHRS and YFSETQ. V was clipped by 0 bases and J by 2 bases, with 11 bases between them. The CDR3 spans 15 residues. The chain's CDR3 is CASSLVEGGNYGYTF. The CDR3 DNA reads as TGCGCCAGCAGCTTGGTTGAAGGGGGGAACTATGGCTACACCTTC.

The sample holds many counts of this clonotype. Little can be read into the size of this beta chain, an off-target read in a library designed for alpha chains. The V gene is TRBV2, the J gene TRBJ1-3, with 8 bases that match TRBD1. V lost 4 bases, J lost 4 bases, and 6 bases stayed unmatched. The germline CDR1 and CDR2 sequences are SNHLY and FYNNEI. This CDR3 has 15 amino acids. The CDR3 DNA reads TGTGCCAGCAGTGGTCAGACAGGGGCAGGAAACACCATATATTTT. Amino acids: CASSGQTGAGNTIYF.